Sequencing of this T cell receptor (beta chain) was carried out in a study of cytomegalovirus exposure and HLA in healthy donors. Study results and limitations: A later analysis linked a missense DCLRE1C variant to TCR beta V- and J-gene trimming. Versus the roughly 700-donor mean, an Asian-associated ancestry cluster reportedly showed fewer N-insertions in a later analysis.

This CDR3 contains 14 residues. Germline CDR1 is SNHLY and CDR2 is FYNNEI. The junction had 8 bases not matched to a gene; V was cut back by 6 bases and J by 6 bases. When sampled, the donors appeared nominally healthy, though they likely had unrecorded immune exposures. PCR involved 60 Vbeta and 13 Jbeta primers. Original processing methods: Counted up in a later analysis, unique TCR beta chains came to approximately 77 million, with around 10 million shared. TCRdb's table, derived via immunoSEQ multiplex PCR, lists solely in-frame clones and lacks some. Clone size and the V and J calls come from that table; the DNA yielded D and trimming. The sample yields 130,000 to 150,000 clones, roughly three quarters seen once. A word on this clone: The antigen remains unidentified.

This clonotype was sampled from a woman aged 50 to 65 in good health and CMV-seronegative. Specimen: PBMCs. This sequence joins TRBV2 and TRBJ1-2; TRBD1 agrees at 9 bases. The CDR3 DNA is TGTGCCAGCAGACTACAGGGGGCAGAGGATGGCTACACCTTC. It codes for CASRLQGAEDGYTF.